This T cell receptor (beta chain) was captured in a study of cytomegalovirus exposure and HLA in healthy donors. Study-wide findings and caveats: Subsequent analysis found a tendency for first-cohort TCR clusters to co-occur within the approximately 130 validation repertoires. Most TCR sequences were uncommon, yet certain public TCRs appeared in many donors. Some TCR beta chains (roughly 160 of them) were listed as cytomegalovirus-associated. Cytomegalovirus status, reportedly, was diagnosed with high specificity and sensitivity by the classifier.

Concerning this clone itself: As yet, its antigen is unknown.

The CDR3 consists of 13 residues. Trimming shortened V by 3 bases and J by 4 bases, and 9 bases separated the two germline ends. Germline lookup yields CDR1 MNHNS and CDR2 SASEGT. TCRdb keeps only in-frame clones here, not all; method: immunoSEQ multiplex PCR. The sample yields approximately 160,000 clones, over 85% seen once. Sequencing was done on a sample of PBMCs. This chain links TRBV6-1 with TRBJ1-1; D remains ambiguous. The clonotype was recovered from a man aged 18 to 35 in good health and CMV-seropositive. CDR3 sequence reads: CASSERGSTEAFF. CDR3 nucleotide sequence: TGTGCCAGCAGTGAGCGCGGGAGCACTGAAGCTTTCTTT.